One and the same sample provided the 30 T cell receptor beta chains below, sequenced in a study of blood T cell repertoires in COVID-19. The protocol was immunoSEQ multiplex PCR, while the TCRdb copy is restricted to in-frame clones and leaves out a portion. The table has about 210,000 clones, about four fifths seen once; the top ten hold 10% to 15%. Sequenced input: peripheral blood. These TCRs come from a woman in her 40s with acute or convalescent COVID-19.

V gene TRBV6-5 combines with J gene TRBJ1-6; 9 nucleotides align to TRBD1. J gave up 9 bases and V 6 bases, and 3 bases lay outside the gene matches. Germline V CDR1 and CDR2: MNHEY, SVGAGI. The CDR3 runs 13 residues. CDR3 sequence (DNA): TGTGCCAGCAGACAGGGGGCTTTTTCACCCCTCCACTTT. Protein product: CASRQGAFSPLHF.

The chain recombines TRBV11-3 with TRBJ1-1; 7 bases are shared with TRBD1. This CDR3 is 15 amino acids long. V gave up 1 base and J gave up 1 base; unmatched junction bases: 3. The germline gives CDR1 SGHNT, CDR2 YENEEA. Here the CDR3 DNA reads TGTGCCAGCAGCTTAGGACAGGGTGAGAACACTGAAGCTTTCTTT. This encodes CASSLGQGENTEAFF.

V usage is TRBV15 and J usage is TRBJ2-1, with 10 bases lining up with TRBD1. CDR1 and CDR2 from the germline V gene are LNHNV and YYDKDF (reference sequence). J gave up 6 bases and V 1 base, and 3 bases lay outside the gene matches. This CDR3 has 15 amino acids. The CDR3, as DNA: TGTGCCACCAGCAGAGGTAGGGACAGGGGCAATGAGCAGTTCTTC. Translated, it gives CATSRGRDRGNEQFF.

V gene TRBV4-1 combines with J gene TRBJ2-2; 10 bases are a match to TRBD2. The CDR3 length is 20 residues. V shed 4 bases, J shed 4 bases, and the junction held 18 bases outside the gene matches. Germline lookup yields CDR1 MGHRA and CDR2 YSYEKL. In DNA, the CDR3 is TGCGCCAGCAGCCCCGGGGTAGCGGGAGGCAGTCCTCGAAGCACCGGGGAGCTGTTTTTT. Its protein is CASSPGVAGGSPRSTGELFF.

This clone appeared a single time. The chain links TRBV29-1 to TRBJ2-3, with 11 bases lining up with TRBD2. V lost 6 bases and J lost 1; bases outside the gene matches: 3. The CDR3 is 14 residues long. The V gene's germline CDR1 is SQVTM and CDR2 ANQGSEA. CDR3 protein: CSVKLAGGTDTQYF. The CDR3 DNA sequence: TGCAGCGTGAAACTAGCGGGGGGCACAGATACGCAGTATTTT.

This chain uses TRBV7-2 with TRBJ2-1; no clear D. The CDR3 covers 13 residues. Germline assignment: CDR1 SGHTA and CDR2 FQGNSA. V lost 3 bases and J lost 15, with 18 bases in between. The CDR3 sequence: CASSFSQSLLGFF. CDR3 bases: TGTGCCAGCAGCTTCAGTCAGAGCCTGCTAGGGTTCTTC.

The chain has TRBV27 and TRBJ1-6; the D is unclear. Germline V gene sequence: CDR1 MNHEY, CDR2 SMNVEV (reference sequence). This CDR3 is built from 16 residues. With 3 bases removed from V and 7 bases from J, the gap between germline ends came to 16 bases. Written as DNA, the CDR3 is TGTGCCAGCAGTTTCTTCGGTGATCGTTCCAATTCACCCCTCCACTTT. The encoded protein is CASSFFGDRSNSPLHF.

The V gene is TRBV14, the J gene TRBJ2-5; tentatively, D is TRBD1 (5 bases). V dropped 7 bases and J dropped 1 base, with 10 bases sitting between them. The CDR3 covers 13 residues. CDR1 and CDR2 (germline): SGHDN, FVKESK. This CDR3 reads CASTGHFQETQYF. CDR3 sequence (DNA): TGTGCCAGCACAGGACACTTCCAAGAGACCCAGTACTTC.

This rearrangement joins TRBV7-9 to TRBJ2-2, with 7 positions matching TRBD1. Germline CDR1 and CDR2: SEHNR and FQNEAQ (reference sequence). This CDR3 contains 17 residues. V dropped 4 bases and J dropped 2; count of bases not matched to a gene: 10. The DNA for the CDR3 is TGTGCCAGCAGCTCGACGAGGGGGCTAGCTAACACCGGGGAGCTGTTTTTT. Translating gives CASSSTRGLANTGELFF.

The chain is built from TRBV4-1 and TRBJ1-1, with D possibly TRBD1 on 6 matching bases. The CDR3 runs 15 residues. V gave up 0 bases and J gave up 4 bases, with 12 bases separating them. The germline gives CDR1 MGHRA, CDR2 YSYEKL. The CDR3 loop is CASSQEQGGGTEAFF. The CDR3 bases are TGCGCCAGCAGCCAAGAACAGGGCGGTGGCACTGAAGCTTTCTTT.

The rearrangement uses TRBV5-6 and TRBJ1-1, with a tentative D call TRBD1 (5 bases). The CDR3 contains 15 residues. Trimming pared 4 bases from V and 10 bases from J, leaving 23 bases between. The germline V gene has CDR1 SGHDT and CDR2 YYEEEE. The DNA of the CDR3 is TGTGCCAGCAGCCTCCAGGACACAGCTTCGACGGGAGCTTTCTTT. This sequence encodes CASSLQDTASTGAFF.

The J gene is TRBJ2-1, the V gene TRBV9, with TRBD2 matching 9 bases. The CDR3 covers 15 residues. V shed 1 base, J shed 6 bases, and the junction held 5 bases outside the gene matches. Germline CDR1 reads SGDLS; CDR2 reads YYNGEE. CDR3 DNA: TGTGCCAGCAGCGTATCGACTAGCGGCTTCAATGAGCAGTTCTTC. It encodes CASSVSTSGFNEQFF. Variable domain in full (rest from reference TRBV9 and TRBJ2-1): DSGVTQTPKHLITATGQRVTLRCSPRSGDLSVYWYQQSLDQGLQFLIQYYNGEERAKGNILERFSAQQFPDLHSELNLSSLELGDSALYFCASSVSTSGFNEQFFGPGTRLTVL.

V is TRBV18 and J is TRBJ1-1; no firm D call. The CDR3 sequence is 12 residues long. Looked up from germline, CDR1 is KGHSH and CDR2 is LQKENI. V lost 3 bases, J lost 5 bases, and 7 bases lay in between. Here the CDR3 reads CASSPYETEAFF. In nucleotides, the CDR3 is TGTGCCAGCTCACCTTATGAGACTGAAGCTTTCTTT.

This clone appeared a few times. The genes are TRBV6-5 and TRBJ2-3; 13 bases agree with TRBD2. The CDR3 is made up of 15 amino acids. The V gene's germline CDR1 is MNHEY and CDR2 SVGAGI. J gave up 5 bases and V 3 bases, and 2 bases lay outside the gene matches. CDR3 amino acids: CASSYTSGRGDTQYF. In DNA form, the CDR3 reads TGTGCCAGCAGTTATACTAGCGGGAGGGGAGATACGCAGTATTTT.

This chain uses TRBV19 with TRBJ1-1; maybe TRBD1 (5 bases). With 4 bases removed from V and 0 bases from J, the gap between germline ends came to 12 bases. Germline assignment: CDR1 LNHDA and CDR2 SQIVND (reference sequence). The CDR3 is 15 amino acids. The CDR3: CASSTAVGVNTEAFF. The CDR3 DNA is TGTGCCAGTAGTACCGCTGTAGGGGTGAACACTGAAGCTTTCTTT. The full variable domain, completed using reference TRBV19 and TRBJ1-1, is DGGITQSPKYLFRKEGQNVTLSCEQNLNHDAMYWYRQDPGQGLRLIYYSQIVNDFQKGDIAEGYSVSREKKESFPLTVTSAQKNPTAFYLCASSTAVGVNTEAFFGQGTRLTVV.

The CDR3 DNA reads as TGTGCCAGCAGTGATGAGGACTATACTACGTCAGAGCAGTACTTC. Residues: CASSDEDYTTSEQYF. The V and J genes are TRBV2 and TRBJ2-7; a weak D match, TRBD2 (6 bases). V lost 3 bases and J lost 7, with 19 bases in between. This CDR3 is built from 15 residues. Germline lookup yields CDR1 SNHLY and CDR2 FYNNEI.

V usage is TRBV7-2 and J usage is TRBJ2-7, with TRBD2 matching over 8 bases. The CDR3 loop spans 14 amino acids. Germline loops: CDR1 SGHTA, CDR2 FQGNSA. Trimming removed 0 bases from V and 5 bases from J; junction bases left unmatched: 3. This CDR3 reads CASSLATGGHEQYF. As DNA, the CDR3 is TGTGCCAGCAGCTTAGCGACGGGAGGGCACGAGCAGTACTTC.

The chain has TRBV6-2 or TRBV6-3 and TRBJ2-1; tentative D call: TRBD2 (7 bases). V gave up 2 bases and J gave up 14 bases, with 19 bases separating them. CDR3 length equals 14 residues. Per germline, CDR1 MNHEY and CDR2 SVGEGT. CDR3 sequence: CASSYPSSVGGEFF. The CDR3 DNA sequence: TGTGCCAGCAGTTACCCTAGCTCCGTAGGGGGGGAGTTCTTC.

This CDR3 is CASSPATGGRRNTIYF. The CDR3 DNA reads TGTGCCAGCAGCCCGGCTACAGGGGGTCGGCGAAACACCATATATTTT. The rearrangement links TRBV5-6 to TRBJ1-3, with TRBD1 identical over 8 bases. After removal of 4 bases from V and 5 bases from J, the junction contained 11 bases not matched to a gene. From germline, CDR1 is SGHDT and CDR2 YYEEEE. The CDR3 sequence is 16 residues long. The whole variable domain, remainder taken from reference TRBV5-6 and TRBJ1-3, is DAGVTQSPTHLIKTRGQQVTLRCSPKSGHDTVSWYQQALGQGPQFIFQYYEEEERQRGNFPDRFSGHQFPNYSSELNVNALLLGDSALYLCASSPATGGRRNTIYFGEGSWLTVV.

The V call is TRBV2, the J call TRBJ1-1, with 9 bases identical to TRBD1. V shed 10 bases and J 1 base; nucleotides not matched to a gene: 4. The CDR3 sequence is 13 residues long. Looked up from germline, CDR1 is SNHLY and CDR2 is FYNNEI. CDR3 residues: CATRQGENTEAFF. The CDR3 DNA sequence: TGTGCCACACGACAGGGGGAGAACACTGAAGCTTTCTTT.

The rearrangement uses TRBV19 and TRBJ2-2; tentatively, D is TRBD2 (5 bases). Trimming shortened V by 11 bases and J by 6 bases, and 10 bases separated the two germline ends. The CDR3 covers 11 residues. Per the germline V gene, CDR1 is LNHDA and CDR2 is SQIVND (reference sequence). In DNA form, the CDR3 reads TGTGCCTGTCGCGGGCCCGGGGAGCTGTTTTTT. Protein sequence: CACRGPGELFF.

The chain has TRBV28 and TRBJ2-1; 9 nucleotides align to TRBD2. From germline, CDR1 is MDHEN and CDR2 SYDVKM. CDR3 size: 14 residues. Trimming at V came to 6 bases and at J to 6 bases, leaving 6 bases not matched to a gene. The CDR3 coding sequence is TGTGCCAGCAGGAGAGCGGGAGGACTCAATGAGCAGTTCTTC. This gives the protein CASRRAGGLNEQFF.

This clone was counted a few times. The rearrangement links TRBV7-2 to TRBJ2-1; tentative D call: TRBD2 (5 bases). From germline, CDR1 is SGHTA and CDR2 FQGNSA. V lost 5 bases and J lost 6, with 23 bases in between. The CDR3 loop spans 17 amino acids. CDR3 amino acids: CASSPPTGKVLSNEQFF. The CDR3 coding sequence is TGTGCCAGCAGCCCCCCAACGGGGAAGGTACTAAGCAATGAGCAGTTCTTC.

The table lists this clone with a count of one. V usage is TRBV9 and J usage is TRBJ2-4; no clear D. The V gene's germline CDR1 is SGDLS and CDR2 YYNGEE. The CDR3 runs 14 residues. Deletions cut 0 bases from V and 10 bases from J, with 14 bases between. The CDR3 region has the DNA TGTGCCAGCAGCGTAGACGCACTCGCCGGTATTCAGTACTTC. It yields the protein CASSVDALAGIQYF.

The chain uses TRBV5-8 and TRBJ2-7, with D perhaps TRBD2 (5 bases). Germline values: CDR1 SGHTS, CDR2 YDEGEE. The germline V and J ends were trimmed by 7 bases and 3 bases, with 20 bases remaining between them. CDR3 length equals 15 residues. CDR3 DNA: TGTGCCAGCGAGCTGGGGAGATCGACCGACTACGAGCAGTACTTC. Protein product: CASELGRSTDYEQYF. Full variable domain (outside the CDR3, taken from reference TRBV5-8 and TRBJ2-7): EAGVTQSPTHLIKTRGQQATLRCSPISGHTSVYWYQQALGLGLQFLLWYDEGEERNRGNFPPRFSGRQFPNYSSELNVNALELEDSALYLCASELGRSTDYEQYFGPGTRLTVT.

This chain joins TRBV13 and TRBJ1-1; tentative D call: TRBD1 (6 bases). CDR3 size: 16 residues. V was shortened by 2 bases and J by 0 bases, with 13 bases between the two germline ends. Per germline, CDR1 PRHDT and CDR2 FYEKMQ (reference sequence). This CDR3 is CASSLSGANLNTEAFF. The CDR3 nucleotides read TGTGCCAGCAGCTTATCAGGGGCGAATTTGAACACTGAAGCTTTCTTT. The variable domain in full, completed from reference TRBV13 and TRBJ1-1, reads AAGVIQSPRHLIKEKRETATLKCYPIPRHDTVYWYQQGPGQDPQFLISFYEKMQSDKGSIPDRFSAQQFSDYHSELNMSSLELGDSALYFCASSLSGANLNTEAFFGQGTRLTVV.

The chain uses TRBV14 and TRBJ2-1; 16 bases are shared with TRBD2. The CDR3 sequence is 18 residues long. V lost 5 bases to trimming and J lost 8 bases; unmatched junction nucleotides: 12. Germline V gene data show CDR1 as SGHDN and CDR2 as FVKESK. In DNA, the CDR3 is TGTGCCAGCAGCAGACCGGGACTAGCGGGAGGGTTGGGCGATGAGCAGTTCTTC. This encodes CASSRPGLAGGLGDEQFF.

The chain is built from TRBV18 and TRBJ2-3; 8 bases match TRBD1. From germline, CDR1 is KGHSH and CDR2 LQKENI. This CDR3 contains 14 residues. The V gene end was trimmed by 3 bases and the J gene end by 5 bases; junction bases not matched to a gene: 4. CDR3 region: CASSPQGAGDTQYF. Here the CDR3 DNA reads TGTGCCAGCTCACCGCAGGGGGCCGGAGATACGCAGTATTTT. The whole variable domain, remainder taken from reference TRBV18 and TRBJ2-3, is NAGVMQNPRHLVRRRGQEARLRCSPMKGHSHVYWYRQLPEEGLKFMVYLQKENIIDESGMPKERFSAEFPKEGPSILRIQQVVRGDSAAYFCASSPQGAGDTQYFGPGTRLTVL.

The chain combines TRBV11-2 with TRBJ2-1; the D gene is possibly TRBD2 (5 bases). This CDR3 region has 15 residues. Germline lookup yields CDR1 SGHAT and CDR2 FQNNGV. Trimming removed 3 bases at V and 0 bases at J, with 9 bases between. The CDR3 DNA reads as TGTGCCAGCAGCTTGGGAGAGAGCTCCTACAATGAGCAGTTCTTC. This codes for CASSLGESSYNEQFF. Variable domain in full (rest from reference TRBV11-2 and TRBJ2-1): EAGVAQSPRYKIIEKRQSVAFWCNPISGHATLYWYQQILGQGPKLLIQFQNNGVVDDSQLPKDRFSAERLKGVDSTLKIQPAKLEDSAVYLCASSLGESSYNEQFFGPGTRLTVL.

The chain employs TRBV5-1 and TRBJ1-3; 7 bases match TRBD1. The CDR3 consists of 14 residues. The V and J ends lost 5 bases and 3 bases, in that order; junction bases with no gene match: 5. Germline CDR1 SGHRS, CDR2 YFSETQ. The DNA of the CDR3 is TGCGCCAGCAGAAGGGGGCAGGATGGAAACACCATATATTTT. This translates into CASRRGQDGNTIYF.